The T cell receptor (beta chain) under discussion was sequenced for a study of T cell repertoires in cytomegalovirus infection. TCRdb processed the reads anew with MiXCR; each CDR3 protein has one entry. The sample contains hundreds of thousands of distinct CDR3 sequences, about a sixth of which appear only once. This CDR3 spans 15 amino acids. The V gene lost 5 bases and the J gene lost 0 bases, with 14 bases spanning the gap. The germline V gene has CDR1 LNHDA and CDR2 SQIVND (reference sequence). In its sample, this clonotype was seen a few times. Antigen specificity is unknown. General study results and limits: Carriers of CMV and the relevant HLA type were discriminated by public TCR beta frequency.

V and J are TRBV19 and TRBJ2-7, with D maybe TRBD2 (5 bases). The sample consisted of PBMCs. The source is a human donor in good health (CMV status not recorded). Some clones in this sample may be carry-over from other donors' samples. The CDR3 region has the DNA TGTGCCAGTAGTGAGGCAGCGGACTTCTCCTACGAGCAGTACTTC. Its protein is CASSEAADFSYEQYF.